Below are 13 T cell receptor beta chains sequenced from a single sample in a study of cytomegalovirus exposure and HLA in healthy donors. With 60 Vbeta and 13 Jbeta primers, the PCR was carried out. Some clones are missing from TCRdb's copy, which holds only in-frame ones; the method was immunoSEQ multiplex PCR. The table records around 120,000 clones, approximately 80% of them present only once. Material: PBMCs. The receptor set was obtained from a woman between 40 and 55 years old in good health and CMV-seropositive.

This clone was found a few times. The chain combines TRBV2 with TRBJ2-1, with 9 positions matching TRBD2. The CDR3 totals 15 residues. Germline values: CDR1 SNHLY, CDR2 FYNNEI. J gave up 0 bases and V 6 bases, and 3 bases lay outside the gene matches. Here the CDR3 DNA reads TGTGCCAGCAGCCTAGCGGGGAGCTCCTACAATGAGCAGTTCTTC. Protein product: CASSLAGSSYNEQFF. Filled out from reference TRBV2 and TRBJ2-1, the complete variable domain reads EPEVTQTPSHQVTQMGQEVILRCVPISNHLYFYWYRQILGQKVEFLVSFYNNEISEKSEIFDDQFSVERPDGSNFTLKIRSTKLEDSAMYFCASSLAGSSYNEQFFGPGTRLTVL.

This clone occurred a few times. The chain employs TRBV6-1 and TRBJ1-5; 9 positions agree with TRBD1. The germline V gene encodes CDR1 MNHNS and CDR2 SASEGT. CDR3 length: 15 amino acids. V trimming: 9 bases; J trimming: 5 bases; junction bases outside the gene matches: 11. CDR3 loop: CASDRTGGIYQPQHF. The CDR3 DNA sequence: TGTGCCAGTGATCGAACAGGGGGCATATATCAGCCCCAGCATTTT.

This clone occurred a few times. The rearrangement uses TRBV11-2 and TRBJ1-5; 7 bases are shared with TRBD1. Germline CDR1 is SGHAT and CDR2 is FQNNGV. After removal of 5 bases from V and 2 bases from J, the junction contained 0 bases not matched to a gene. This CDR3 contains 13 residues. In nucleotides, the CDR3 is TGTGCCAGCAGCGGACAGGGCAATCAGCCCCAGCATTTT. Translation gives CASSGQGNQPQHF.

This chain joins TRBV19 and TRBJ2-5; 9 bases align to TRBD2. Looked up from germline, CDR1 is LNHDA and CDR2 is SQIVND (reference sequence). The V and J ends lost 8 bases and 2 bases, in that order; junction bases with no gene match: 3. The length of the CDR3 is 13 residues. CDR3 sequence reads: CASRLAGQETQYF. The CDR3, as DNA: TGTGCCAGTCGGCTAGCGGGACAAGAGACCCAGTACTTC. The complete variable domain, with remaining parts taken from reference TRBV19 and TRBJ2-5, reads DGGITQSPKYLFRKEGQNVTLSCEQNLNHDAMYWYRQDPGQGLRLIYYSQIVNDFQKGDIAEGYSVSREKKESFPLTVTSAQKNPTAFYLCASRLAGQETQYFGPGTRLLVL.

The J gene is TRBJ1-1, the V gene TRBV11-2, with 7 nucleotides matching TRBD1. The germline V gene encodes CDR1 SGHAT and CDR2 FQNNGV. Germline trimming cut 6 bases from V and 0 bases from J; bases unmatched to any gene: 10. The CDR3 covers 16 residues. The CDR3 sequence: CASRHRGRVMNTEAFF. The CDR3 DNA reads TGTGCCAGCAGACACAGGGGCAGGGTCATGAACACTGAAGCTTTCTTT.

This rearrangement joins TRBV7-2 to TRBJ1-1, with 7 bases aligning to TRBD1. Trimming cost V 5 bases and J 1 base; bases outside gene matches: 7. Germline V CDR1 and CDR2: SGHTA, FQGNSA. The CDR3 has 15 residues. CDR3: CASSPRQGANTEAFF. The CDR3 region has the DNA TGTGCCAGCAGCCCGAGACAGGGAGCGAACACTGAAGCTTTCTTT.

This clone was seen more than once but under ten times. The chain employs TRBV19 and TRBJ2-3; 8 nucleotides match TRBD2. Trimming at V came to 6 bases and at J to 1 base, leaving 9 bases not matched to a gene. The CDR3 sequence is 16 residues long. CDR1 is LNHDA and CDR2 is SQIVND in the germline V gene (reference sequence). The DNA of the CDR3 is TGTGCCAGTAGATGGAGGGCTAGCGGGCGCACAGATACGCAGTATTTT. It specifies CASRWRASGRTDTQYF.

The gene calls are TRBV19 and TRBJ1-3; no clear D gene. Germline CDR1 reads LNHDA; CDR2 reads SQIVND (reference sequence). The CDR3 extends over 17 amino acids. Trimming left V 4 bases short and J 0 bases short, with 16 bases between. CDR3: CASSRNLDLLSGNTIYF. The DNA for the CDR3 is TGTGCCAGTAGTAGGAATCTAGACCTCCTCTCTGGAAACACCATATATTTT.

The chain couples TRBV19 to TRBJ2-5; TRBD1 aligns across 8 bases. CDR3 length: 15 residues. CDR1 is LNHDA and CDR2 is SQIVND in the germline V gene (reference sequence). With V trimmed by 4 bases and J by 5 bases, 9 bases remained unmatched. The CDR3 DNA reads TGTGCCAGTAGTACGAGGCAGGGGGCGATGGAGACCCAGTACTTC. Its protein product is CASSTRQGAMETQYF.

The chain uses TRBV18 and TRBJ2-1; perhaps TRBD2 as D (6 bases). Per the germline V gene, CDR1 is KGHSH and CDR2 is LQKENI. The CDR3 is made up of 14 amino acids. V lost 2 bases to trimming and J lost 8 bases, with 13 bases between them. The CDR3 DNA is TGTGCCAGCTCACCAGGGACCGCGGGACATGAGCAGTTCTTC. It codes for CASSPGTAGHEQFF.

The chain combines TRBV30 with TRBJ1-2; D not certain. The CDR3 spans 16 residues. In germline, CDR1 is GTSNPN, CDR2 SVGIG (reference sequence). The V end was cut by 2 bases, the J end by 1 base, with 17 bases between. DNA of the CDR3: TGTGCCTGGAGTCGAGCAGGCCCCCCTCTTAACTATGGCTACACCTTC. This gives the protein CAWSRAGPPLNYGYTF.

V and J are TRBV7-9 and TRBJ2-3; possible D gene TRBD2, 6 bases. The CDR3 is 16 amino acids. The V end was cut by 7 bases, the J end by 4 bases, with 21 bases between. Germline lookup yields CDR1 SEHNR and CDR2 FQNEAQ (reference sequence). The CDR3 sequence: CASTAGMAGGSDTQYF. CDR3 DNA sequence: TGTGCCAGCACCGCGGGGATGGCCGGTGGGTCAGATACGCAGTATTTT.

The chain links TRBV18 to TRBJ2-6, with 7 bases identical to TRBD1. CDR3 size: 18 residues. Germline values: CDR1 KGHSH, CDR2 LQKENI. The V and J ends lost 2 bases and 1 base, in that order; junction bases with no gene match: 8. As DNA, the CDR3 is TGTGCCAGCTCACCAAGACCCCCGGACAGGTCTGGGGCCAACGTCCTGACTTTC. It is translated as CASSPRPPDRSGANVLTF.